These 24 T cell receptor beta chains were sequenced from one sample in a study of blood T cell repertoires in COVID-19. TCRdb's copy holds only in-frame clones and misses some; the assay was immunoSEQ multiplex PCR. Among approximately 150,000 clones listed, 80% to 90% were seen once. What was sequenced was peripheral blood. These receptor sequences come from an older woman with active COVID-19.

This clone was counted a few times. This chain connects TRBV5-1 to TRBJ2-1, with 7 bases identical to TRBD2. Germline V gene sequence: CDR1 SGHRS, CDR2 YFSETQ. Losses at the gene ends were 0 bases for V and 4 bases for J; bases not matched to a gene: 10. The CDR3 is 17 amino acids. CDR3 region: CASSLVLAASGYNEQFF. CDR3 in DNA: TGCGCCAGCAGCTTGGTACTCGCGGCTAGCGGATACAATGAGCAGTTCTTC.

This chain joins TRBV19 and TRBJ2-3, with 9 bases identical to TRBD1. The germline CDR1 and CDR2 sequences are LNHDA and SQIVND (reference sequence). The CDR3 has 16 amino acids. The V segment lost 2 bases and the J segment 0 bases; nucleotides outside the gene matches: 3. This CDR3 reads CASSILGQGSTDTQYF. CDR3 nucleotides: TGTGCCAGTAGTATATTGGGACAGGGTAGCACAGATACGCAGTATTTT.

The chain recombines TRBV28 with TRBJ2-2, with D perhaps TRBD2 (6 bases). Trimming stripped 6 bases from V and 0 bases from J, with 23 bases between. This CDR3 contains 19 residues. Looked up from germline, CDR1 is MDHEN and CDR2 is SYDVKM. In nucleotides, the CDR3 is TGTGCCAGCAGCCGTTTTGCCTCGGAGGGAATCGCGAACACCGGGGAGCTGTTTTTT. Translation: CASSRFASEGIANTGELFF.

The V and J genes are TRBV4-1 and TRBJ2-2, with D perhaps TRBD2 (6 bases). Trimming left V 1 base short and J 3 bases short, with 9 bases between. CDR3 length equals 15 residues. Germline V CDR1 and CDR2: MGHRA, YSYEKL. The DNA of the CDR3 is TGCGCCAGCAGCCAAGCTGGAGGGTACACCGGGGAGCTGTTTTTT. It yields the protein CASSQAGGYTGELFF.

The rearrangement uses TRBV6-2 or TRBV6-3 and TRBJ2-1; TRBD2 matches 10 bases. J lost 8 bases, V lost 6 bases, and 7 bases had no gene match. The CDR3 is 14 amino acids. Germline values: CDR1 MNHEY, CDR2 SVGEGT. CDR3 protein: CASSRAGGPDEQFF. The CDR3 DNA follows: TGTGCCAGCAGCCGAGCGGGAGGGCCGGATGAGCAGTTCTTC.

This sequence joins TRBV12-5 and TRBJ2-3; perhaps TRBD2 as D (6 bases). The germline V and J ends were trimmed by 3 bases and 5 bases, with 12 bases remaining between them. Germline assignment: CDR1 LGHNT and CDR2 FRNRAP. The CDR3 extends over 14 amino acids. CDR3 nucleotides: TGTGCTAGTGGTTTAGGAGGGGTGCTAGATACGCAGTATTTT. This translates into CASGLGGVLDTQYF.

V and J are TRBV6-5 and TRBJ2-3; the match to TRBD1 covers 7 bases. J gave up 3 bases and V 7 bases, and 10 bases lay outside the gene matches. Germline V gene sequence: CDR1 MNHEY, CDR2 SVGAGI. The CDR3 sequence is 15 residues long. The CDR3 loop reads CASIMTGSRTDTQYF. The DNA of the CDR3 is TGTGCCAGCATAATGACAGGGAGTCGGACAGATACGCAGTATTTT.

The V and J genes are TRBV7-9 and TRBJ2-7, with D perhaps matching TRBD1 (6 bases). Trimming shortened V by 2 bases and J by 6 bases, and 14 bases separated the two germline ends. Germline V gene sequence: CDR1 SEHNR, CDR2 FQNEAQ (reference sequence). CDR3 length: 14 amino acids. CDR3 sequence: CASSLQGMSGEQYF. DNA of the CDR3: TGTGCCAGCAGCTTACAGGGGATGAGTGGCGAGCAGTACTTC. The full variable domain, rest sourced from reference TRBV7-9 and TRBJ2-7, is DTGVSQNPRHKITKRGQNVTFRCDPISEHNRLYWYRQTLGQGPEFLTYFQNEAQLEKSRLLSDRFSAERPKGSFSTLEIQRTEQGDSAMYLCASSLQGMSGEQYFGPGTRLTVT.

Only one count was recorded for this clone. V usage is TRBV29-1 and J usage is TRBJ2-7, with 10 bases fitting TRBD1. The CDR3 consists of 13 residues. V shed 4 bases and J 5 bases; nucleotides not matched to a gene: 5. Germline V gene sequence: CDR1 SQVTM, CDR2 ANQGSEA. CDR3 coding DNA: TGCAGCGTTGGACAGGGGGCGGGAAACGAGCAGTACTTC. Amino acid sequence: CSVGQGAGNEQYF.

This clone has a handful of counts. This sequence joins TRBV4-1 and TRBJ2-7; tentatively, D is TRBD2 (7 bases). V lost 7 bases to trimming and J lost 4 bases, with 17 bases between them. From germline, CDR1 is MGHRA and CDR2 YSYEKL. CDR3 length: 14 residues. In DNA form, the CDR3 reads TGCGCCAGCACACCGGGGGGCGGGTGGTACGAGCAGTACTTC. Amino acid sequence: CASTPGGGWYEQYF.

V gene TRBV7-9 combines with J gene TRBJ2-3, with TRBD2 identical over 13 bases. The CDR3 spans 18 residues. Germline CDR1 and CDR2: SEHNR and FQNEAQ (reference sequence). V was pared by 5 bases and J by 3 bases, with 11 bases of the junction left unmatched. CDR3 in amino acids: CASSPVGLAGVQTDTQYF. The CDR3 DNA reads TGTGCCAGCAGCCCAGTCGGACTAGCGGGAGTACAGACAGATACGCAGTATTTT.

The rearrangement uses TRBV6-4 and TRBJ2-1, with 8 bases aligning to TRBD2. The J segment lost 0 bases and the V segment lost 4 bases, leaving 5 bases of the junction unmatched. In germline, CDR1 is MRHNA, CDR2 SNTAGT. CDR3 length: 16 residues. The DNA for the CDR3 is TGTGCCAGCAGTGGGGAGCGGGGGAGCTCCTACAATGAGCAGTTCTTC. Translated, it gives CASSGERGSSYNEQFF.

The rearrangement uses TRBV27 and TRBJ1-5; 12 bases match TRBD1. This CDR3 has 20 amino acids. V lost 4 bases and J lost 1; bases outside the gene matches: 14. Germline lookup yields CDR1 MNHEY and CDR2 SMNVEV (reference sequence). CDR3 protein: CASSSRFTGQGAVSNQPQHF. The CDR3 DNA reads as TGTGCCAGCAGTTCTAGATTTACGGGACAGGGGGCGGTCAGCAATCAGCCCCAGCATTTT.

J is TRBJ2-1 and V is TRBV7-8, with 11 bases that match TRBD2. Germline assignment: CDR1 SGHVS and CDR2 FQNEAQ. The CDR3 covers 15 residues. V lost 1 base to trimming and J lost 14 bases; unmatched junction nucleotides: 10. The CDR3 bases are TGTGCCAGCAGCTTAGGACTAGCGGGACTAGAAGGGAAGTTCTTC. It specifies CASSLGLAGLEGKFF.

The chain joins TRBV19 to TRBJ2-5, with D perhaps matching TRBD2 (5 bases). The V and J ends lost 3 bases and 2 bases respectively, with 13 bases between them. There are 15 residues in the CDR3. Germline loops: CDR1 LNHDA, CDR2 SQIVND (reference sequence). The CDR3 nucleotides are TGTGCCAGTAGTATGGGAGAGGATCGGCAAGAGACCCAGTACTTC. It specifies CASSMGEDRQETQYF.

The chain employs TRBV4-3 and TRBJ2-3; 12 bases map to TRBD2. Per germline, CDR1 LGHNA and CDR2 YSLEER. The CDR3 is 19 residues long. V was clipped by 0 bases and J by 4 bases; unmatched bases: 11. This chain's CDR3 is CASSQETSGSIYWADTQYF. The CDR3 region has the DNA TGCGCCAGCAGCCAAGAGACTAGCGGGAGTATCTACTGGGCAGATACGCAGTATTTT.

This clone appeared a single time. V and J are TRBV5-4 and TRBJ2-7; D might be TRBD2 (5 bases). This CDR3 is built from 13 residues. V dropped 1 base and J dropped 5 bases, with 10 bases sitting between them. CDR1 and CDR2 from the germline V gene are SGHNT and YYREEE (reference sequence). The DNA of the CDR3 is TGTGCCAGCAGCTTGTTGGAGGAAAACGAGCAGTACTTC. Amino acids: CASSLLEENEQYF. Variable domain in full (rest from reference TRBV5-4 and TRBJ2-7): ETGVTQSPTHLIKTRGQQVTLRCSSQSGHNTVSWYQQALGQGPQFIFQYYREEENGRGNFPPRFSGLQFPNYSSELNVNALELDDSALYLCASSLLEENEQYFGPGTRLTVT.

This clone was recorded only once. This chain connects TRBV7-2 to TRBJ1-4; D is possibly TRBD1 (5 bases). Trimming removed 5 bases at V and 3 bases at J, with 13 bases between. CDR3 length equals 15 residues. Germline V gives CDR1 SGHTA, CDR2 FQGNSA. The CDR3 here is CASSLNRTPNEKLFF. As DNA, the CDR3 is TGTGCCAGCAGCCTAAACAGGACCCCTAATGAAAAACTGTTTTTT.

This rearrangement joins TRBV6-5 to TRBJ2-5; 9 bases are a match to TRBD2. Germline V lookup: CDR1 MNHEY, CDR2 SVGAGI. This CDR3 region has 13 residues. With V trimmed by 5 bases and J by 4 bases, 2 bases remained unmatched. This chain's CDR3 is CASSISGRETQYF. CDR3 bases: TGTGCCAGCAGTATTAGCGGGAGAGAGACCCAGTACTTC.

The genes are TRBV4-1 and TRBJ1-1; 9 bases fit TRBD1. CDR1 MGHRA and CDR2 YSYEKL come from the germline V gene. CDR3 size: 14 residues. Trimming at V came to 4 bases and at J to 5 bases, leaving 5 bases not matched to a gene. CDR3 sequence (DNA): TGCGCCAGCAGCCGAGGACAGGGGCGGACTGAAGCTTTCTTT. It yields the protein CASSRGQGRTEAFF.

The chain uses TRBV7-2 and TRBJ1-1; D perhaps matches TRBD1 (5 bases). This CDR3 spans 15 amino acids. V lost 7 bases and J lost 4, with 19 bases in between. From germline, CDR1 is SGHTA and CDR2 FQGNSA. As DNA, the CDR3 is TGTGCCAGCATCCTAACCGGGGGACGGGGCACTGAAGCTTTCTTT. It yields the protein CASILTGGRGTEAFF.

The CDR3 loop reads CASTGEVSWGRAFDGYTF. As DNA, the CDR3 is TGTGCCAGCACCGGAGAGGTTTCGTGGGGCAGAGCGTTCGACGGCTACACCTTC. The chain recombines TRBV28 with TRBJ1-2, with a possible D match to TRBD1 (5 bases). The germline V gene has CDR1 MDHEN and CDR2 SYDVKM. The CDR3 length is 18 residues. V was clipped by 7 bases and J by 8 bases, with 32 bases between them.

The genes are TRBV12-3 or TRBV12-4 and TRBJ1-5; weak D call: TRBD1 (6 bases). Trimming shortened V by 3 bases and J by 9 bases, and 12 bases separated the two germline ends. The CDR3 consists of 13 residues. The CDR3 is CASSLGAAGPQHF. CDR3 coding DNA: TGTGCCAGCAGTTTGGGGGCGGCTGGGCCCCAGCATTTT.

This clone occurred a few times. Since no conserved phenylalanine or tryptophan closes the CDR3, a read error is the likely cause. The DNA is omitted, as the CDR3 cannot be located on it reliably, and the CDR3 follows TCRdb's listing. CDR3 residues: CASSVASWGSDRGIC. The chain joins TRBV9 to TRBJ2-7; TRBD2, the D gene given by the table, was not confirmed from the DNA. The CDR3 is 15 amino acids long, termini counted. The V gene's germline CDR1 is SGDLS and CDR2 YYNGEE.